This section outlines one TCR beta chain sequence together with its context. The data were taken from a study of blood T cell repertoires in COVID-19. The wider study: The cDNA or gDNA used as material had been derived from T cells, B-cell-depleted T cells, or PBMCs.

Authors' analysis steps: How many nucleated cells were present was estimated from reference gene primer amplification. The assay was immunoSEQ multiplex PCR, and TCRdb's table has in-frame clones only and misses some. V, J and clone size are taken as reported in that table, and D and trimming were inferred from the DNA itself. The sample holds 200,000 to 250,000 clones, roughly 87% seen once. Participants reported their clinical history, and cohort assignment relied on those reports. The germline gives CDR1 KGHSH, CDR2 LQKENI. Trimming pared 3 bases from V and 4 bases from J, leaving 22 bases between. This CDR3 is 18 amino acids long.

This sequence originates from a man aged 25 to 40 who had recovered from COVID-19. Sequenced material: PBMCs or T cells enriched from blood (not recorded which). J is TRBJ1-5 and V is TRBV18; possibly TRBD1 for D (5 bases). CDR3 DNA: TGTGCCAGCTCACCGTCAGCTGCGGGGCCCGGTAGGAATCAGCCCCAGCATTTT. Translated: CASSPSAAGPGRNQPQHF. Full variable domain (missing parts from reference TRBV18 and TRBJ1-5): NAGVMQNPRHLVRRRGQEARLRCSPMKGHSHVYWYRQLPEEGLKFMVYLQKENIIDESGMPKERFSAEFPKEGPSILRIQQVVRGDSAAYFCASSPSAAGPGRNQPQHFGDGTRLSIL.